The rows below give T cell receptor beta chains drawn from one sample of a study of CD8 T cells in ankylosing spondylitis. Each CDR3 protein gets one entry after TCRdb re-called the 5' RACE reads with MiXCR. The sample carries roughly 91,000 distinct CDR3 sequences, about 8.6% recorded once. Sequenced input: blood, either unsorted or a sorted T cell fraction (not recorded which). These receptors were taken from a male donor with ankylosing spondylitis or in good health (not recorded which). The CDR3 runs from the conserved cysteine through the conserved F or W. The D gene is left open where the match is weak. The listing skips clone size in some rows; elsewhere it reads once, few, many or a size class.

clone_size: many
d_call: -
j_call: TRBJ2-1
v_call: TRBV4-2
cdr3_nt: TGTGCCAGCAGCCCCCGGGGGCTTACCCCATCCAATGAGCAGTTCTTC
cdr3_aa: CASSPRGLTPSNEQFF

clone_size: many
d_call: -
j_call: TRBJ2-2
v_call: TRBV2
cdr3_nt: TGTGCCAGCAGAGTACTGACAGGCACCGGGGAGCTGTTTTTT
cdr3_aa: CASRVLTGTGELFF

clone_size: many
d_call: -
j_call: TRBJ1-1
v_call: TRBV20-1
cdr3_nt: TGCAGTGCTAGAACACCAGGTTGGGCTGAAGCTTTCTTT
cdr3_aa: CSARTPGWAEAFF

clone_size: -
d_call: -
j_call: TRBJ1-5
v_call: TRBV18
cdr3_nt: TGTGCCAGCTCACTCGGACTGGGGGACGGCAATCAGCCCCAGCATTTT
cdr3_aa: CASSLGLGDGNQPQHF

clone_size: many
d_call: TRBD1
j_call: TRBJ1-1
v_call: TRBV7-2
cdr3_nt: TGTGCCAGCAGCTTAGCGCGGCGACAGGGGGGAGCTTTCTTT
cdr3_aa: CASSLARRQGGAFF

clone_size: -
d_call: TRBD1
j_call: TRBJ2-3
v_call: TRBV19
cdr3_nt: TGTGCCAGTAGTATAGTTGGGACAGGGGTAGGACTAGCTCAGTATTTT
cdr3_aa: CASSIVGTGVGLAQYF

clone_size: many
d_call: -
j_call: TRBJ2-3
v_call: TRBV24-1
cdr3_nt: TGTGCCACCAGTGATTCGTCGGCTGAAGATACGCAGTATTTT
cdr3_aa: CATSDSSAEDTQYF

clone_size: many
d_call: -
j_call: TRBJ2-3
v_call: TRBV5-1
cdr3_nt: TGCGCCAGCAGCTTGGAGGCAGGCGGAGCTACGCAGTATTTT
cdr3_aa: CASSLEAGGATQYF

clone_size: few
d_call: TRBD1
j_call: TRBJ1-4
v_call: TRBV7-9
cdr3_nt: TGTGCCAGCAGCCCGGGACAGGGGGCTGAAAAACTGTTTTTT
cdr3_aa: CASSPGQGAEKLFF

clone_size: many
d_call: -
j_call: TRBJ1-2
v_call: TRBV12-5
cdr3_nt: TGTGCTAGTGGTTTGTCGACGGCTAACTATGGCTACACCTTC
cdr3_aa: CASGLSTANYGYTF

clone_size: -
d_call: TRBD2
j_call: TRBJ2-1
v_call: TRBV3-1
cdr3_nt: TGTGCCAGCAGCCAAGACGGGCGGGGGGCGAGGAATGAGCAGTTCTTC
cdr3_aa: CASSQDGRGARNEQFF

clone_size: -
d_call: -
j_call: TRBJ2-7
v_call: TRBV9
cdr3_nt: TGTGCCAGCAGCGTAGCTTGGGGTTCCTACGAGCAGTACTTC
cdr3_aa: CASSVAWGSYEQYF

clone_size: many
d_call: TRBD2
j_call: TRBJ2-7
v_call: TRBV10-3
cdr3_nt: TGTGCCATCAGTGAGTTGACTAGCGGGGGAACGGGCGAGCAGTACTTC
cdr3_aa: CAISELTSGGTGEQYF

clone_size: many
d_call: -
j_call: TRBJ2-7
v_call: TRBV15
cdr3_nt: TGTGCCACCAGCAGAGATCGCGCGGGCCTCGAGCAGTACTTC
cdr3_aa: CATSRDRAGLEQYF

clone_size: many
d_call: -
j_call: TRBJ2-5
v_call: TRBV5-6
cdr3_nt: TGTGCCAGCAGCTTCGCACAAGAGACCCAGTACTTC
cdr3_aa: CASSFAQETQYF

clone_size: many
d_call: -
j_call: TRBJ2-5
v_call: TRBV7-9
cdr3_nt: TGTGCCAGCAGCTTAGATCACCCGCCGGGGACCCAGTACTTC
cdr3_aa: CASSLDHPPGTQYF

clone_size: -
d_call: TRBD2
j_call: TRBJ2-1
v_call: TRBV30
cdr3_nt: TGTGCCTGGGTTAGCGGGGGACCGGAGGCCTACAATGAGCAGTTCTTC
cdr3_aa: CAWVSGGPEAYNEQFF

clone_size: many
d_call: TRBD2
j_call: TRBJ2-7
v_call: TRBV2
cdr3_nt: TGTGCCAGCGGTACTAGCGGAACCTACGAGCAGTACTTC
cdr3_aa: CASGTSGTYEQYF

clone_size: many
d_call: -
j_call: TRBJ1-4
v_call: TRBV11-2
cdr3_nt: TGTGCCAGCAGTAGAAAGGATGAAAAACTGTTTTTT
cdr3_aa: CASSRKDEKLFF

clone_size: many
d_call: -
j_call: TRBJ2-2
v_call: TRBV12-3/TRBV12-4
cdr3_nt: TGTGCCAATCGAGTGGTCACCGGGGAGCTGTTTTTT
cdr3_aa: CANRVVTGELFF

clone_size: -
d_call: TRBD2
j_call: TRBJ2-5
v_call: TRBV20-1
cdr3_nt: TGCAGTGCTAGAGACCTAGCGGGGGGCCCAGGGGAGACCCAGTACTTC
cdr3_aa: CSARDLAGGPGETQYF

clone_size: -
d_call: -
j_call: TRBJ2-1
v_call: TRBV7-6
cdr3_nt: TGTGCCAGCAGCGCCGGCCTTCACGGACGTTTCTTC
cdr3_aa: CASSAGLHGRFF

clone_size: many
d_call: -
j_call: TRBJ2-3
v_call: TRBV3-1
cdr3_nt: TGTGCCAGCAGCCCCAGGCACTCCGGATATGCAGATACGCAGTATTTT
cdr3_aa: CASSPRHSGYADTQYF

clone_size: many
d_call: -
j_call: TRBJ2-1
v_call: TRBV14
cdr3_nt: TGTGCCAGCAGCCGGGGCCCCCTTTCGAATGAGCAGTTCTTC
cdr3_aa: CASSRGPLSNEQFF

clone_size: many
d_call: -
j_call: TRBJ2-5
v_call: TRBV12-3/TRBV12-4
cdr3_nt: TGTGCCAGCAGTTTCGCCCTTAGCGGTTACCAAGAGACCCAGTACTTC
cdr3_aa: CASSFALSGYQETQYF

clone_size: many
d_call: -
j_call: TRBJ2-5
v_call: TRBV6-6
cdr3_nt: TGTGCCAGCAGTTCGGGGGCGTCGGAGACCCAGTACTTC
cdr3_aa: CASSSGASETQYF

clone_size: many
d_call: TRBD1
j_call: TRBJ1-3
v_call: TRBV4-3
cdr3_nt: TGCGCCAGCAGCCAAGGGACAGGGGCTGGAAACACCATATATTTT
cdr3_aa: CASSQGTGAGNTIYF

clone_size: many
d_call: -
j_call: TRBJ2-3
v_call: TRBV28
cdr3_nt: TGTGCCAGCAGTTCGAACAGACCCACAGATACGCAGTATTTT
cdr3_aa: CASSSNRPTDTQYF

clone_size: many
d_call: TRBD2
j_call: TRBJ2-5
v_call: TRBV2
cdr3_nt: TGTGCCAGCACGGGGGGGGCACAAGAGACCCAGTACTTC
cdr3_aa: CASTGGAQETQYF

clone_size: many
d_call: TRBD1
j_call: TRBJ2-7
v_call: TRBV7-9
cdr3_nt: TGTGCCAGCAGCCGCACAGGGGGCGACGAGCAGTACTTC
cdr3_aa: CASSRTGGDEQYF

clone_size: many
d_call: TRBD2
j_call: TRBJ2-1
v_call: TRBV18
cdr3_nt: TGTGCCAGCTCACCGACTAGCGGGGGGCCTTTGGGGGAGCAGTTCTTC
cdr3_aa: CASSPTSGGPLGEQFF

clone_size: many
d_call: -
j_call: TRBJ2-7
v_call: TRBV29-1
cdr3_nt: TGCAGCATCACAGGGATCTCCTACGAGCAGTACTTC
cdr3_aa: CSITGISYEQYF

clone_size: many
d_call: -
j_call: TRBJ2-1
v_call: TRBV15
cdr3_nt: TGTGCCACCAGCCTGACGGTCGGGGTTAACTACAATGAGCAGTTCTTC
cdr3_aa: CATSLTVGVNYNEQFF

clone_size: many
d_call: -
j_call: TRBJ2-5
v_call: TRBV29-1
cdr3_nt: TGCAGCGGTGCTGTGGAAGAGACCCAGTACTTC
cdr3_aa: CSGAVEETQYF

clone_size: many
d_call: -
j_call: TRBJ1-1
v_call: TRBV5-5
cdr3_nt: TGTGCCAGCAGCTTGGCGGGGGTCCGATTCGAAGCTTTCTTT
cdr3_aa: CASSLAGVRFEAFF

clone_size: many
d_call: -
j_call: TRBJ2-2
v_call: TRBV5-4
cdr3_nt: TGTGCCAGCAGCCAGGACTATTTGAGGGCCGGGGAGCTGTTTTTT
cdr3_aa: CASSQDYLRAGELFF

clone_size: -
d_call: TRBD2
j_call: TRBJ2-1
v_call: TRBV3-1
cdr3_nt: TGTGCCAGCAGCCAAGAGCTAGCGGGTAGGTACAATGAGCAGTTCTTC
cdr3_aa: CASSQELAGRYNEQFF

clone_size: many
d_call: -
j_call: TRBJ2-7
v_call: TRBV5-1
cdr3_nt: TGCGCCAGCAGCCCGACCCCGTCCCAGATTTACGAGCAGTACTTC
cdr3_aa: CASSPTPSQIYEQYF

clone_size: many
d_call: -
j_call: TRBJ2-7
v_call: TRBV27
cdr3_nt: TGTGCCAGCAGCCCGACGGGGCGCGGGTTGGAGCAGTACTTC
cdr3_aa: CASSPTGRGLEQYF

clone_size: -
d_call: TRBD2
j_call: TRBJ2-3
v_call: TRBV7-8
cdr3_nt: TGTGCCAGCAGGATTCTAGCGGGAGGGACAGATACGCAGTATTTT
cdr3_aa: CASRILAGGTDTQYF

clone_size: many
d_call: -
j_call: TRBJ2-2
v_call: TRBV9
cdr3_nt: TGTGCCAGCAGCGTAGGCAGGGATGAGGACACCGGGGAGCTGTTTTTT
cdr3_aa: CASSVGRDEDTGELFF

clone_size: many
d_call: TRBD1
j_call: TRBJ2-1
v_call: TRBV6-2/TRBV6-3
cdr3_nt: TGTGCCAGCAGCTCCGGGACAGGGTTTTCCAATGAGCAGTTCTTC
cdr3_aa: CASSSGTGFSNEQFF